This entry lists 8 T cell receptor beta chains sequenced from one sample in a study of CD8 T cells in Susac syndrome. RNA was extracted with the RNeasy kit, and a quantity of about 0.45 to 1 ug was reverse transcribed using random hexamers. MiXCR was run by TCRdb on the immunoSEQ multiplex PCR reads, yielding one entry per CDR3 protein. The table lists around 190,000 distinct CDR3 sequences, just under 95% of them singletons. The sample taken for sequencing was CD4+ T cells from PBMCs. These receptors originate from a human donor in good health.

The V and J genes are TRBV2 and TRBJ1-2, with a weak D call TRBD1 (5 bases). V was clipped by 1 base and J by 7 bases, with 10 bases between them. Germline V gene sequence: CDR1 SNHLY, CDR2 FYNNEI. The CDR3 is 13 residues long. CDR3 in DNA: TGTGCCAGCAGTGAAGAGGGGCTCGGTGGCTACACCTTC. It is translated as CASSEEGLGGYTF.

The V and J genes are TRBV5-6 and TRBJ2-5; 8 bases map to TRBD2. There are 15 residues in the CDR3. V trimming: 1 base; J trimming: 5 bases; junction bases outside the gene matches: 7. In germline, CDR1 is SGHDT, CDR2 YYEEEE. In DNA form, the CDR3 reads TGTGCCAGCAGCTTGTTTGCGAGCGGGAGTGAGACCCAGTACTTC. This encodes CASSLFASGSETQYF.

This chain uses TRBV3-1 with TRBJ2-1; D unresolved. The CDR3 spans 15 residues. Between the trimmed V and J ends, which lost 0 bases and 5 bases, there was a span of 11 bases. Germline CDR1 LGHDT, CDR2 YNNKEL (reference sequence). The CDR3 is CASSQDRSANNEQFF. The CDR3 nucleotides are TGTGCCAGCAGCCAAGATCGCAGCGCGAACAATGAGCAGTTCTTC.

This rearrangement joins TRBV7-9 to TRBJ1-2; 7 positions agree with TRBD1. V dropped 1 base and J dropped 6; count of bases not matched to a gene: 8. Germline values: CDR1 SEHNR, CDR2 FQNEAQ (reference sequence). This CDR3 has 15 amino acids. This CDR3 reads CASSLDAHQGDGYTF. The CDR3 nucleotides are TGTGCCAGCAGCTTAGACGCCCATCAGGGGGATGGCTACACCTTC.

CDR3 coding DNA: TGTGCCAGCAGTTCCCCGAATCTTTACGAGCAGTACTTC. The encoded protein is CASSSPNLYEQYF. This chain links TRBV28 with TRBJ2-7, with D hard to call. V lost 4 bases, J lost 4 bases, and 11 bases lay in between. The CDR3 contains 13 residues. CDR1 is MDHEN and CDR2 is SYDVKM in the germline V gene. Full variable domain (rest looked up from reference TRBV28 and TRBJ2-7): DVKVTQSSRYLVKRTGEKVFLECVQDMDHENMFWYRQDPGLGLRLIYFSYDVKMKEKGDIPEGYSVSREKKERFSLILESASTNQTSMYLCASSSPNLYEQYFGPGTRLTVT.

CDR3 bases: TGTGCCAGCAGCAGCCCCAGCAGATTCGCCGGCGAGCAGTACTTC. Protein: CASSSPSRFAGEQYF. The chain joins TRBV7-2 to TRBJ2-7; no clear D. Germline V gene lookup returns CDR1 SGHTA and CDR2 FQGNSA. This CDR3 comprises 15 residues. Trimming stripped 5 bases from V and 6 bases from J, with 20 bases between. Full variable domain (rest looked up from reference TRBV7-2 and TRBJ2-7): GAGVSQSPSNKVTEKGKDVELRCDPISGHTALYWYRQSLGQGLEFLIYFQGNSAPDKSGLPSDRFSAERTGGSVSTLTIQRTQQEDSAVYLCASSSPSRFAGEQYFGPGTRLTVT.

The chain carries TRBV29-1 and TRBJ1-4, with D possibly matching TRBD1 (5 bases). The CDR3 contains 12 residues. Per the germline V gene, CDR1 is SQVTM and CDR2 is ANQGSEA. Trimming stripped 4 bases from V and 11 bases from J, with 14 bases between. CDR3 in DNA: TGCAGCGTTGCGGCAGGGATGGATAAACTGTTTTTT. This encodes CSVAAGMDKLFF.

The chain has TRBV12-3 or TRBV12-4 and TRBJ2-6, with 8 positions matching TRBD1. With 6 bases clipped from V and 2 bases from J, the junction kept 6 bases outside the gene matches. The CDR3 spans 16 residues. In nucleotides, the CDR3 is TGTGCCAGCAGGGACAGGGTTCGGGCTGGGGCCAACGTCCTGACTTTC. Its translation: CASRDRVRAGANVLTF.